The source of this T cell receptor (beta chain) is a study of T cell responses to AZD1222 COVID-19 vaccine. Generated by immunoSEQ multiplex PCR, the TCRdb table keeps only in-frame clones and is missing some. The sample has 90,000 to 150,000 clones; 80% to 90% are singletons. Per germline, CDR1 MNHEY and CDR2 SMNVEV (reference sequence). The V gene lost 4 bases and the J gene lost 1 base, with 17 bases spanning the gap. This CDR3 is built from 16 residues. This sample comprised peripheral blood, obtained on day 0 of AZD1222 vaccination. V usage is TRBV27 and J usage is TRBJ2-7, with D perhaps matching TRBD1 (6 bases). The sequence was collected from an adult in good health. The CDR3 loop reads CASSYHPGVDSYEQYF. The CDR3 DNA reads as TGTGCCAGCAGTTATCATCCAGGGGTCGATTCCTACGAGCAGTACTTC.